This T cell receptor beta chain was identified in a study of Tregs in tolerant kidney transplant recipients. The V and J ends lost 0 bases and 10 bases respectively, with 10 bases between them. The CDR3 runs 13 residues. From germline, CDR1 is MNHEY and CDR2 SMNVEV (reference sequence). The protocol was immunoSEQ multiplex PCR, while the TCRdb copy is restricted to in-frame clones and leaves out a portion. The table has 15,000 to 20,000 clones, 82% seen once. An overnight rest at 37°C with about 200 IU/ml IL-2 preceded regulatory T cell sorting from thawed PBMCs. Material for sequencing was Tregs from blood. This chain uses TRBV27 with TRBJ2-1; D gene ambiguous. This TCR was sampled from a human donor in good health. CDR3 residues: CASSLSAGYEQFF. The CDR3 DNA is TGTGCCAGCAGTTTATCGGCCGGTTACGAGCAGTTCTTC.